The 29 T cell receptor beta chains reported below all come from one sample, sequenced in a study of T cell repertoires in cytomegalovirus infection. TCRdb reanalysed the reads using MiXCR and keeps one entry per CDR3 protein. The sample has 680,000 or so distinct CDR3 sequences; roughly 33% are singletons. Their specific antigens are unknown. The source was cultured PBMCs, collected from culture after CMV antigen stimulation. The receptors were sampled from a human donor in good health (CMV status not recorded). Some clones in this sample may be carry-over from other donors' samples.

This clonotype appeared a few times. The rearrangement links TRBV10-3 to TRBJ2-5; D is unclear. The CDR3 is made up of 14 amino acids. Germline loops: CDR1 ENHRY, CDR2 SYGVKD. V lost 5 bases and J 5 bases, leaving 15 bases between the germline ends. The CDR3 nucleotides are TGTGCCATCAGTTCCGGGCCTCCTAGGGAGACCCAGTACTTC. This sequence encodes CAISSGPPRETQYF.

V is TRBV6-7 and J is TRBJ1-5; 10 bases align to TRBD1. TRBV6-7 is annotated as an ORF whose role is uncertain. This CDR3 has 12 residues. J gave up 4 bases and V 11 bases, and 2 bases lay outside the gene matches. As DNA, the CDR3 is TGTGCCGGACAGGGGGAGAATCAGCCCCAGCATTTT. Translation gives CAGQGENQPQHF.

This chain links TRBV7-9 with TRBJ2-5; D uncertain. V shed 4 bases and J shed 5 bases, with 11 bases lying between them. The germline CDR1 and CDR2 sequences are SEHNR and FQNEAQ (reference sequence). CDR3 length: 13 amino acids. CDR3 sequence: CASSYSRSETQYF. As DNA, the CDR3 is TGTGCCAGCAGCTATAGCAGGTCTGAGACCCAGTACTTC.

This clonotype came up a few times. The V gene is TRBV20-1, the J gene TRBJ2-3; D remains ambiguous. Germline values: CDR1 DFQATT, CDR2 SNEGSKA (reference sequence). V was shortened by 6 bases and J by 2 bases, with 12 bases between the two germline ends. The CDR3 loop spans 13 amino acids. CDR3: CSAIPPATDTQYF. The CDR3 nucleotides read TGCAGTGCAATCCCCCCGGCCACAGATACGCAGTATTTT.

This clonotype appeared a single time. The chain is built from TRBV29-1 and TRBJ2-1; 7 bases are a match to TRBD1. The germline V gene has CDR1 SQVTM and CDR2 ANQGSEA. J was trimmed by 6 bases and V by 3 bases; bases with no gene match: 5. This CDR3 has 13 residues. CDR3 amino acids: CSVDLTGFNEQFF. CDR3 DNA sequence: TGCAGCGTTGACCTGACAGGGTTCAATGAGCAGTTCTTC.

This clonotype has more than one count but fewer than ten. Here the CDR3 reads CASSLLLDSTDTQYF. The CDR3, as DNA: TGTGCCAGCAGCTTACTGCTAGACTCCACAGATACGCAGTATTTT. V usage is TRBV5-5 and J usage is TRBJ2-3, with D unclear. The CDR3 has 15 amino acids. V was clipped by 2 bases and J by 2 bases, with 12 bases between them. Germline CDR1 is SGHKS and CDR2 is YYEKEE (reference sequence).

The chain joins TRBV7-9 to TRBJ1-4, with a tentative D call TRBD1 (6 bases). Germline-derived CDR1 and CDR2 are SEHNR and FQNEAQ (reference sequence). V was pared by 2 bases and J by 8 bases, with 12 bases between. This CDR3 comprises 14 residues. CDR3 protein: CASSLYDGGEKLFF. The CDR3 nucleotides are TGTGCCAGCAGCTTATACGACGGGGGCGAAAAACTGTTTTTT.

The chain carries TRBV3-1 and TRBJ2-2, with 7 bases aligning to TRBD2. The ends lost 5 bases at V and 2 bases at J; junction bases unmatched: 8. The CDR3 consists of 16 residues. Germline V gives CDR1 LGHDT, CDR2 YNNKEL (reference sequence). CDR3 coding DNA: TGTGCCAGCAGCGGACCGGGACTATTAAACACCGGGGAGCTGTTTTTT. It codes for CASSGPGLLNTGELFF.

This clonotype was found many times. CDR3 sequence: CASSSAVGWRGTAYEQYF. The CDR3 nucleotides are TGTGCCAGCAGCTCCGCCGTGGGATGGAGGGGGACCGCCTACGAGCAGTACTTC. This chain connects TRBV7-2 to TRBJ2-7, with D perhaps assigned TRBD1 or TRBD2 (6 bases each). Trimming cost V 4 bases and J 2 bases, with 24 bases left between them. Looked up from germline, CDR1 is SGHTA and CDR2 is FQGNSA. This CDR3 is built from 18 residues.

The rearrangement joins TRBV7-8 to TRBJ2-5; D may be TRBD1 or TRBD2 (7 bases each). Germline CDR1 reads SGHVS; CDR2 reads FQNEAQ. The CDR3 length is 15 residues. Trimming took off 2 bases at V and 1 base at J, with 11 bases between the two ends. CDR3 protein: CASSLREGAQETQYF. The CDR3 DNA is TGTGCCAGCAGCTTAAGGGAGGGGGCCCAAGAGACCCAGTACTTC.

The chain is built from TRBV14 and TRBJ2-7, with 7 bases aligning to TRBD2. Germline CDR1 is SGHDN and CDR2 is FVKESK. Trimming took 3 bases from V and 3 from J; bases not matched to a gene: 8. The CDR3 sequence is 15 residues long. The CDR3 sequence: CASSQRGGFYYEQYF. CDR3 nucleotides: TGTGCCAGCAGCCAGAGGGGAGGGTTCTACTACGAGCAGTACTTC.

This clonotype was counted a few times. The chain has TRBV27 and TRBJ2-7; the match to TRBD2 covers 9 bases. The CDR3 extends over 13 amino acids. The V gene end was trimmed by 4 bases and the J gene end by 5 bases; junction bases not matched to a gene: 3. CDR1 and CDR2 from the germline V gene are MNHEY and SMNVEV (reference sequence). Here the CDR3 DNA reads TGTGCCAGCAGTTCGGGACTAGCAAACGAGCAGTACTTC. Encoded protein: CASSSGLANEQYF.

At least ten counts were recorded for this clonotype. V and J are TRBV7-2 and TRBJ2-3; 11 positions match TRBD2. The CDR3 extends over 17 amino acids. Losses at the gene ends were 9 bases for V and 2 bases for J; bases not matched to a gene: 13. Germline CDR1 reads SGHTA; CDR2 reads FQGNSA. The CDR3 loop is CASKLNPSGGLTDTQYF. CDR3 nucleotides: TGTGCCAGTAAACTCAACCCTAGCGGGGGGCTCACAGATACGCAGTATTTT.

The rearrangement joins TRBV11-2 to TRBJ1-1; tentative D call: TRBD1 (6 bases). Between the trimmed V and J ends, which lost 5 bases and 1 base, there was a span of 14 bases. The CDR3 sequence is 15 residues long. Looked up from germline, CDR1 is SGHAT and CDR2 is FQNNGV. The CDR3 protein is CASSDAGGQNTEAFF. The CDR3 DNA reads TGTGCCAGCAGCGACGCGGGGGGGCAGAACACTGAAGCTTTCTTT.

This chain uses TRBV28 with TRBJ2-1; TRBD2 matches 9 bases. V shed 6 bases and J 0 bases; nucleotides not matched to a gene: 6. CDR3 length: 16 amino acids. The germline gives CDR1 MDHEN, CDR2 SYDVKM. The CDR3 DNA reads as TGTGCCAGCAGATCATCGGGACTAGCCTCCTACAATGAGCAGTTCTTC. Protein product: CASRSSGLASYNEQFF.

In this sample, this clonotype turned up a few times. This chain joins TRBV7-2 and TRBJ2-2, with 7 positions matching TRBD2. Germline V gene lookup returns CDR1 SGHTA and CDR2 FQGNSA. There are 14 residues in the CDR3. Unmatched junction bases numbered 5, after V lost 3 bases and J lost 7 bases. In DNA form, the CDR3 reads TGTGCCAGCAGCTTGAGCGGGGTATTCGGGGAGCTGTTTTTT. Encoded protein: CASSLSGVFGELFF. The whole variable domain, filled in from reference TRBV7-2 and TRBJ2-2, reads GAGVSQSPSNKVTEKGKDVELRCDPISGHTALYWYRQSLGQGLEFLIYFQGNSAPDKSGLPSDRFSAERTGGSVSTLTIQRTQQEDSAVYLCASSLSGVFGELFFGEGSRLTVL.

The chain employs TRBV6-2 or TRBV6-3 and TRBJ2-5; D call uncertain. The V gene's germline CDR1 is MNHEY and CDR2 SVGEGT. The CDR3 totals 13 residues. Trimming cost V 10 bases and J 1 base, with 13 bases left between them. CDR3 in DNA: TGTGCCACCGGACCGGGCGGCCAAGAGACCCAGTACTTC. Amino acids: CATGPGGQETQYF.

This clonotype appeared once. The chain uses TRBV28 and TRBJ2-1; 10 bases map to TRBD2. The CDR3 spans 15 residues. Germline assignment: CDR1 MDHEN and CDR2 SYDVKM. Trimming at V came to 3 bases and at J to 5 bases, leaving 4 bases not matched to a gene. The DNA for the CDR3 is TGTGCCAGCAGTTTGCTAGCGGGGGTCCACAATGAGCAGTTCTTC. Residues: CASSLLAGVHNEQFF.

The DNA of the CDR3 is TGTGCCAGCAGTTTTTGGAGGAGATTCCAAGAGACCCAGTACTTC. Protein: CASSFWRRFQETQYF. The chain recombines TRBV12-3 or TRBV12-4 with TRBJ2-5, with D possibly being TRBD2 (5 bases). This CDR3 has 15 amino acids. The ends were cut back, 3 bases at V and 1 base at J, with 12 bases in the middle.

This clonotype came up a few times. The V gene is TRBV12-3 or TRBV12-4, the J gene TRBJ2-3; D is unresolved. The germline V and J ends were trimmed by 10 bases and 0 bases, with 20 bases remaining between them. CDR3 length: 16 amino acids. CDR3 loop: CATTPSGLPSTDTQYF. In DNA form, the CDR3 reads TGTGCCACCACCCCGTCCGGGCTCCCTAGCACAGATACGCAGTATTTT.

This clonotype was detected once. The V call is TRBV12-3 or TRBV12-4, the J call TRBJ1-5; D may be TRBD1 (5 bases). This CDR3 is 13 amino acids long. The V end was cut by 6 bases, the J end by 7 bases, with 13 bases between. The CDR3 here is CASSEQELQPQHF. In DNA, the CDR3 is TGTGCCAGCAGCGAACAGGAGCTGCAGCCCCAGCATTTT.

This clonotype was counted only a few times. The chain joins TRBV6-2 or TRBV6-3 to TRBJ2-5, with 12 nucleotides matching TRBD2. CDR3 size: 15 residues. Germline assignment: CDR1 MNHEY and CDR2 SVGEGT. Losses at the gene ends were 6 bases for V and 3 bases for J; bases not matched to a gene: 5. CDR3 sequence: CASSSTSGSEETQYF. The CDR3 DNA reads TGTGCCAGCAGCTCGACTAGCGGGAGTGAAGAGACCCAGTACTTC.

The chain is built from TRBV6-1 and TRBJ2-5, with no clear D. The germline CDR1 and CDR2 sequences are MNHNS and SASEGT. This CDR3 is 15 amino acids long. V dropped 3 bases and J dropped 4 bases, with 15 bases sitting between them. The chain's CDR3 is CASSDNYRTLETQYF. The CDR3 DNA sequence: TGTGCCAGCAGTGATAACTACCGCACGCTAGAGACCCAGTACTTC.

This clonotype was detected ten times or more. This chain joins TRBV7-2 and TRBJ2-1; a possible D gene is TRBD2 (5 bases). The germline V gene has CDR1 SGHTA and CDR2 FQGNSA. With 8 bases removed from V and 12 bases from J, the gap between germline ends came to 20 bases. The CDR3 runs 13 residues. This chain's CDR3 is CASSTEGAGRQFF. CDR3 nucleotides: TGTGCCAGCTCAACTGAAGGCGCGGGTCGGCAGTTCTTC.

The chain has TRBV4-1 and TRBJ1-3, with a weak D call TRBD1 (5 bases). The CDR3 spans 15 residues. Per the germline V gene, CDR1 is MGHRA and CDR2 is YSYEKL. V lost 4 bases to trimming and J lost 0 bases, with 10 bases between them. This CDR3 reads CASSPGANSGNTIYF. The CDR3 DNA sequence: TGCGCCAGCAGCCCTGGGGCTAACTCTGGAAACACCATATATTTT.

As regards this clonotype: The junction departs from germline at one end; a sequencing error may be responsible. The chain carries TRBV7-2 and TRBJ2-5, with unresolved D. From germline, CDR1 is SGHTA and CDR2 FQGNSA. This CDR3 region has 11 residues. As DNA, the CDR3 is TGTGCCAGCGGCTTCCAAAAGACCCAGTACTTC. This gives the protein CASGFQKTQYF.

This clonotype has ten or more counts. V usage is TRBV12-3 or TRBV12-4 and J usage is TRBJ2-1; D ambiguous. Trimming left V 8 bases short and J 1 base short, with 12 bases between. This CDR3 comprises 14 residues. The CDR3: CASGPTESYNEQFF. The CDR3 coding sequence is TGTGCCAGCGGACCCACGGAATCCTACAATGAGCAGTTCTTC.

This clonotype came up many times. The rearrangement joins TRBV12-3 or TRBV12-4 to TRBJ1-3; the D is unclear. V was cut by 5 bases and J by 0 bases, with 14 bases left in between. The CDR3 contains 16 residues. Here the CDR3 DNA reads TGTGCCAGCAGTACCCAGAGGACTGGCTCTGGAAACACCATATATTTT. It encodes CASSTQRTGSGNTIYF.

Only a few counts were recorded for this clonotype. At one boundary the junction diverges from the germline segment, which might be a read error. The gene calls are TRBV27 and TRBJ2-7; TRBD1 aligns across 9 bases. The CDR3 runs to 17 residues. The germline V gene has CDR1 MNHEY and CDR2 SMNVEV (reference sequence). The CDR3 loop reads CASSLLPRTGASSEQYF. The CDR3 DNA follows: TGTGCCAGCAGTCTCCTTCCCCGGACAGGGGCCTCCTCCGAGCAGTACTTC.